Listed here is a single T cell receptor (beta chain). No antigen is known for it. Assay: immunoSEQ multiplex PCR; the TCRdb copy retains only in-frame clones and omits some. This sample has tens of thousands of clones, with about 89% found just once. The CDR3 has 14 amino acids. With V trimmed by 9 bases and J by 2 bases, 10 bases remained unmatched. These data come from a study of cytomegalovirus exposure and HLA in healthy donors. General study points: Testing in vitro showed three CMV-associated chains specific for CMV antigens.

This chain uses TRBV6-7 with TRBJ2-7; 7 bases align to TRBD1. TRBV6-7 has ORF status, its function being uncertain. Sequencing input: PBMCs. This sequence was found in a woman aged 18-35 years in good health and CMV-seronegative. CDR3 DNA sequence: TGTGCCAGAGTACAGGGGAGTTGCCCCTACGAGCAGTACTTC. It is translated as CARVQGSCPYEQYF.